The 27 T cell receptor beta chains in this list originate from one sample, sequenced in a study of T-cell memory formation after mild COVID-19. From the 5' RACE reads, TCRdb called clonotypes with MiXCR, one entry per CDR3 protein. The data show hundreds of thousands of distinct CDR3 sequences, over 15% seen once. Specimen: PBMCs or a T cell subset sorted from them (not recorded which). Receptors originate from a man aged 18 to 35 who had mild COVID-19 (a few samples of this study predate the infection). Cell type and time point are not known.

The CDR3 region is CASSSGLSYEQYF. The DNA for the CDR3 is TGTGCCAGTAGTTCGGGACTGAGCTACGAGCAGTACTTC. V usage is TRBV19 and J usage is TRBJ2-7, with a possible D match to TRBD2 (6 bases). CDR1 and CDR2 from the germline V gene are LNHDA and SQIVND (reference sequence). Trimming shortened V by 5 bases and J by 3 bases, and 11 bases separated the two germline ends. The CDR3 runs 13 residues.

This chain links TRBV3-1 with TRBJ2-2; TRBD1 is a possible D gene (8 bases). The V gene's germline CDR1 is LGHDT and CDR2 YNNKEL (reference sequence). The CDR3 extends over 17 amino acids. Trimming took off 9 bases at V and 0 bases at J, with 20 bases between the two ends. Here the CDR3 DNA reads TGTGCCAGACGAAAAGAGCGGGACAGGTCGAACACCGGGGAGCTGTTTTTT. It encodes CARRKERDRSNTGELFF.

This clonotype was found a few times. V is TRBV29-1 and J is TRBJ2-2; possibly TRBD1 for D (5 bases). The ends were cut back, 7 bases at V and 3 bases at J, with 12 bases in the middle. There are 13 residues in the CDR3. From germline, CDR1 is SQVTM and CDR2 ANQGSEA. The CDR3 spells CSADKAHTGELFF. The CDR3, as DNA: TGCAGCGCGGACAAAGCGCACACCGGGGAGCTGTTTTTT.

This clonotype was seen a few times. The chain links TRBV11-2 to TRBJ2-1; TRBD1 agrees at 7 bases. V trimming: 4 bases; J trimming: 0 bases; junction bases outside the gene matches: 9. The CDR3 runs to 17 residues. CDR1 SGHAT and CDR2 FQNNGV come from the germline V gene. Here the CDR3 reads CASSSTGTISSYNEQFF. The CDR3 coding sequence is TGTGCCAGCAGCTCGACAGGGACCATTAGCTCCTACAATGAGCAGTTCTTC. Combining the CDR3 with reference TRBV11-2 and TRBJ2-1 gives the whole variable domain EAGVAQSPRYKIIEKRQSVAFWCNPISGHATLYWYQQILGQGPKLLIQFQNNGVVDDSQLPKDRFSAERLKGVDSTLKIQPAKLEDSAVYLCASSSTGTISSYNEQFFGPGTRLTVL.

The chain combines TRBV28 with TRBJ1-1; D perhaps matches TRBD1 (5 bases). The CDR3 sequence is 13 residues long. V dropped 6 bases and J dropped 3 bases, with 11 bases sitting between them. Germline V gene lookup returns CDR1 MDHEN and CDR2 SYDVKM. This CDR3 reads CASRRGLYTEAFF. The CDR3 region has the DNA TGTGCCAGCAGAAGGGGACTCTACACTGAAGCTTTCTTT.

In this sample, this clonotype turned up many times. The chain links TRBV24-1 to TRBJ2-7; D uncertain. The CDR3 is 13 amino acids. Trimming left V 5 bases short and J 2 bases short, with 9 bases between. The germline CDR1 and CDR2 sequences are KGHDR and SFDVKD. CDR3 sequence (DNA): TGTGCCACCAGTGGTCATGGGCCCTACGAGCAGTACTTC. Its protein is CATSGHGPYEQYF.

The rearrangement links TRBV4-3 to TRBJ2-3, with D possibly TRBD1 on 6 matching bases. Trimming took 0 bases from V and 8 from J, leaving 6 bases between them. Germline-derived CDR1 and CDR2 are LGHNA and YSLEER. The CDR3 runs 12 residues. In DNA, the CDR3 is TGCGCCAGCAGCCAAGAGGGGGCTACGCAGTATTTT. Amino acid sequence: CASSQEGATQYF.

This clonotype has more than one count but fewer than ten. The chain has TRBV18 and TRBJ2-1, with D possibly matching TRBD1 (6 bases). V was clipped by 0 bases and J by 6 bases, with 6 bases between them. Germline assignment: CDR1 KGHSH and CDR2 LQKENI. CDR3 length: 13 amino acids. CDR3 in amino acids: CASSPPQGNEQFF. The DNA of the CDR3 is TGTGCCAGCTCACCACCACAGGGCAATGAGCAGTTCTTC.

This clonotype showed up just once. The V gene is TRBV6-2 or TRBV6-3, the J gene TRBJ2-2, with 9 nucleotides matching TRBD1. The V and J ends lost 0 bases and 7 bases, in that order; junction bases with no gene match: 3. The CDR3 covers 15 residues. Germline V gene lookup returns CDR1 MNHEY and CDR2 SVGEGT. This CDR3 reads CASSYSGTGLGELFF. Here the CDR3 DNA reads TGTGCCAGCAGTTACTCCGGGACAGGGCTCGGGGAGCTGTTTTTT.

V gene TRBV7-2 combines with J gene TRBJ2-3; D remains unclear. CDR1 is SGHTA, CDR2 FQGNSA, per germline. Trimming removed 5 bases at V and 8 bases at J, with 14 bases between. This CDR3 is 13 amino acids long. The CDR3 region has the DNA TGTGCCAGCAGCCTCCCCGTTGGCGGTACGCAGTATTTT. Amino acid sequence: CASSLPVGGTQYF.

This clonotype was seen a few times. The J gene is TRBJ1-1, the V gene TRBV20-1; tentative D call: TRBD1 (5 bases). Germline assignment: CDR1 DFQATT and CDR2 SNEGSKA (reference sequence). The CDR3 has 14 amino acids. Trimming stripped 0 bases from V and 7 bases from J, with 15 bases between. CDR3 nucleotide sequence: TGCAGTGCTAGAGATCCCAAGGGGCCGGGTGAAGCTTTCTTT. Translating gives CSARDPKGPGEAFF.

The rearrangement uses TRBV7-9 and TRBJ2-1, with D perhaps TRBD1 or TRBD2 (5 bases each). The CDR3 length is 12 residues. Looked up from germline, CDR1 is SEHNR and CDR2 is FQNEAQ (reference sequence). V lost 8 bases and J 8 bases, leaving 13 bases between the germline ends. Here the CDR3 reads CASDEGFYEQFF. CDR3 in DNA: TGTGCCAGCGACGAGGGGTTTTATGAGCAGTTCTTC.

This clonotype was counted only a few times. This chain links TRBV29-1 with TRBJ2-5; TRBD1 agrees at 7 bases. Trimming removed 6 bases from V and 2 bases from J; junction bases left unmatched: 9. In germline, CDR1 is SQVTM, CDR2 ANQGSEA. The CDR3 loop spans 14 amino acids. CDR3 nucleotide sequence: TGCAGCGTCCCCATGACAGGGCCACAAGAGACCCAGTACTTC. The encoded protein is CSVPMTGPQETQYF.

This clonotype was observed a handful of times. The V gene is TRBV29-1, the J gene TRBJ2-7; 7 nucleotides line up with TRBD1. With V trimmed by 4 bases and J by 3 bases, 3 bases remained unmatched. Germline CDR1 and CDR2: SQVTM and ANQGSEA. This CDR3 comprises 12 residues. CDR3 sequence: CSVADRYYEQYF. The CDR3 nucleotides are TGCAGCGTTGCGGACAGGTACTACGAGCAGTACTTC.

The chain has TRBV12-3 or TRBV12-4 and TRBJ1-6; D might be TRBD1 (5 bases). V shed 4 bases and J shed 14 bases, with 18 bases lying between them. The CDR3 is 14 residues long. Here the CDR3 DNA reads TGTGCCAGCAGTTCCCAATTTGGGGCCAAGGCCCTCCACTTT. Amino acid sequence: CASSSQFGAKALHF.

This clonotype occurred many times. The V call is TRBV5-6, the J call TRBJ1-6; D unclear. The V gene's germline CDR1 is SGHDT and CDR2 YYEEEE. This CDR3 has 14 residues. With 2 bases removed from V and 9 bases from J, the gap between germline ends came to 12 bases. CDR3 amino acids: CASSFVAGSSPLHF. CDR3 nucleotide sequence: TGTGCCAGCAGCTTTGTGGCAGGATCTTCACCCCTCCACTTT. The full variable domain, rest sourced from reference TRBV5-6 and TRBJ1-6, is DAGVTQSPTHLIKTRGQQVTLRCSPKSGHDTVSWYQQALGQGPQFIFQYYEEEERQRGNFPDRFSGHQFPNYSSELNVNALLLGDSALYLCASSFVAGSSPLHFGNGTRLTVT.

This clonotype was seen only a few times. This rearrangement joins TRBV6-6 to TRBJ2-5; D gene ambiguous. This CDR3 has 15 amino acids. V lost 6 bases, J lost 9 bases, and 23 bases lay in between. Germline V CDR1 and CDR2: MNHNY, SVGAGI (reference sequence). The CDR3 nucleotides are TGTGCCAGCAGGGAAATCGGACCACGCGAGAGACCCCAGTACTTC. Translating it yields CASREIGPRERPQYF.

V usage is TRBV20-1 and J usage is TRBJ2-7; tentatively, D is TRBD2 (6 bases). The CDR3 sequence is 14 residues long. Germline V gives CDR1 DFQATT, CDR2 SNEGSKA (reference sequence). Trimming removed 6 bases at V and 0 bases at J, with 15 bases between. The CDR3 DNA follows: TGCAGTGCCATGGGGGGAAAGTCCTCCTACGAGCAGTACTTC. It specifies CSAMGGKSSYEQYF.

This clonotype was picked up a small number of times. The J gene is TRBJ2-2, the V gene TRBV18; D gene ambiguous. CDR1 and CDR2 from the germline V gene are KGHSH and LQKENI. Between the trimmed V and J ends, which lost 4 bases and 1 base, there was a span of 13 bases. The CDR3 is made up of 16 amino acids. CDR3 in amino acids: CASSQRHPRNTGELFF. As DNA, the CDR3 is TGTGCCAGCTCACAGCGACACCCCCGGAACACCGGGGAGCTGTTTTTT.

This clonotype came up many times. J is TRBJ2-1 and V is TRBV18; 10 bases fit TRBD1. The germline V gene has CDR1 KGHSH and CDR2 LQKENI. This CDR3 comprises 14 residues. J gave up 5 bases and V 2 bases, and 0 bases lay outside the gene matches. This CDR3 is CASSPGTGDNEQFF. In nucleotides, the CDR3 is TGTGCCAGCTCACCAGGGACAGGGGACAATGAGCAGTTCTTC.

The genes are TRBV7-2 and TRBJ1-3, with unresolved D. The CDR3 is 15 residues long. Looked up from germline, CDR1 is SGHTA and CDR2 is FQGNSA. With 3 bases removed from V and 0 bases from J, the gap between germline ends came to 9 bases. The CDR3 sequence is CASSFLKSSGNTIYF. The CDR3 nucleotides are TGTGCCAGCAGCTTTTTAAAGAGCTCTGGAAACACCATATATTTT.

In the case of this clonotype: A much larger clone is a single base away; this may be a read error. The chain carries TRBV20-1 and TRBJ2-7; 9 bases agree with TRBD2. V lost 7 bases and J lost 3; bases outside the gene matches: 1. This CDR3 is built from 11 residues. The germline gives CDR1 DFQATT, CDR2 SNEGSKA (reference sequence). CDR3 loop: CSVSGGYEQYF. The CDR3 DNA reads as TGCAGTGTTAGCGGGGGCTACGAGCAGTACTTC.

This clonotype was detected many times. The CDR3 protein is CATSSRRGQETQYF. CDR3 DNA: TGTGCCACCAGCAGTCGTAGGGGCCAAGAGACCCAGTACTTC. The gene calls are TRBV15 and TRBJ2-5; D is perhaps TRBD1 (5 bases). Germline lookup yields CDR1 LNHNV and CDR2 YYDKDF (reference sequence). Trimming removed 3 bases at V and 1 base at J, with 9 bases between. The CDR3 has 14 residues. Variable domain in full (rest from reference TRBV15 and TRBJ2-5): DAMVIQNPRYQVTQFGKPVTLSCSQTLNHNVMYWYQQKSSQAPKLLFHYYDKDFNNEADTPDNFQSRRPNTSFCFLDIRSPGLGDTAMYLCATSSRRGQETQYFGPGTRLLVL.

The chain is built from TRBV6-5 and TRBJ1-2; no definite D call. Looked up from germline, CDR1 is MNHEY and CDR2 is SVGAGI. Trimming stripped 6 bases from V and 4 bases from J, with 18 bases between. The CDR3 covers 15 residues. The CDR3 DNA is TGTGCCAGCAGCCGAACGGTAAAGGCCCTCTATGGCTACACCTTC. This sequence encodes CASSRTVKALYGYTF.

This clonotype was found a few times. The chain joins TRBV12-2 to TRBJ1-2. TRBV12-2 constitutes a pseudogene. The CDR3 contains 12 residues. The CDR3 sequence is CASRPSGCGYTF. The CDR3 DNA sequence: TGTGCAAGTCGCCCCAGTGGGTGCGGCTACACCTTC.

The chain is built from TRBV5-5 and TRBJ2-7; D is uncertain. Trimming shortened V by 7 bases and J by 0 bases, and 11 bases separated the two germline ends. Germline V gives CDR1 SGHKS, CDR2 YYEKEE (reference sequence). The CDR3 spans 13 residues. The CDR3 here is CASGLTSSYEQYV. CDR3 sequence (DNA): TGTGCCAGCGGCCTTACAAGCTCCTACGAGCAGTACGTC.

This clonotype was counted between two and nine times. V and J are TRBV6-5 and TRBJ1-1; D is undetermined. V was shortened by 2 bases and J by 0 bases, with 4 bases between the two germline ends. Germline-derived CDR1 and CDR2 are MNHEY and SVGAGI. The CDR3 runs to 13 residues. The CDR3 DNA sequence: TGTGCCAGCAGTTACGACCTGAACACTGAAGCTTTCTTT. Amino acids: CASSYDLNTEAFF.